This T cell receptor (beta chain) was identified in a study of blood T cell repertoires in COVID-19. At the level of the study: Both acute and convalescent COVID-19 samples were obtained from the United States, Italy and Spain. PBMCs, B-cell-depleted T cells, or T cells provided the cDNA or gDNA that made up the material.

This clone was counted between two and nine times. Original handling: For nucleated cells, counts were estimated from reference gene primer amplification. Profiled with immunoSEQ multiplex PCR; TCRdb holds only in-frame clones, not every one. D and trimming come from the DNA, and the V and J calls and clone size come from that table. The repertoire holds tens of thousands of clones, with roughly 89% as singletons. The V gene end was trimmed by 3 bases and the J gene end by 0 bases; junction bases not matched to a gene: 4. The CDR3 has 15 amino acids. CDR1 is SEHNR and CDR2 is FQNEAQ in the germline V gene (reference sequence).

Sequencing input: peripheral blood. The TCR originated in an older woman with acute or convalescent COVID-19. The chain carries TRBV7-9 and TRBJ2-7; 8 nucleotides match TRBD2. CDR3 DNA sequence: TGTGCCAGCAGCTTCCGGGAGGGGAACTCCTACGAGCAGTACTTC. Translated, it gives CASSFREGNSYEQYF.